Below, 9 T cell receptor beta chains from the same sample are listed, as sequenced in a study of regulatory T cells in long-lasting Graves disease. The time point denotes: newly diagnosed GD, antithyroid drugs for less than 3 months. PBMC RNA was the source of the TCR library. Through Arm-PCR of CDR3 regions and iRepertoire HTBI primers, TCR beta libraries were built. TCRdb re-derived calls from the multiplex PCR reads in MiXCR, one entry per CDR3 protein. The sample has 400,000 to 450,000 distinct CDR3 sequences; about 16% are singletons. The same specimen was also included in a second study, on T cells in Graves' hyperthyroidism and ophthalmopathy.

Here the sequenced sample was peripheral blood mononuclear cells (PBMCs), taken at new diagnosis, from a patient treated with antithyroid drugs. The receptors come from a woman younger than 45 with Graves disease.

This CDR3 reads CASSLPGQGYGYTF. The CDR3, as DNA: TGTGCCAGCAGCTTACCTGGACAGGGGTATGGCTACACCTTC. The V call is TRBV11-1, the J call TRBJ1-2; 9 nucleotides line up with TRBD1. J gave up 5 bases and V 2 bases, and 3 bases lay outside the gene matches. CDR3 size: 14 residues. Looked up from germline, CDR1 is SGHAT and CDR2 is FQDESV (reference sequence).

DNA of the CDR3: TGTGCCAGCAGTTACGCTAGCGGAGCCTACAATGAGCAGTTCTTC. It is translated as CASSYASGAYNEQFF. The rearrangement links TRBV6-5 to TRBJ2-1; 7 bases fit TRBD2. The CDR3 has 15 amino acids. The ends lost 2 bases at V and 2 bases at J; junction bases unmatched: 3. Germline CDR1 and CDR2: MNHEY and SVGAGI.

This clonotype was seen many times. The chain joins TRBV12-3 or TRBV12-4 to TRBJ2-2; no firm D call. V shed 7 bases and J shed 0 bases, with 6 bases lying between them. The CDR3 is made up of 13 amino acids. Written as DNA, the CDR3 is TGTGCCAGCAAGAGTGCGAACACCGGGGAGCTGTTTTTT. Amino acids: CASKSANTGELFF.

The genes are TRBV5-4 and TRBJ2-3; 7 positions agree with TRBD2. The CDR3 contains 16 residues. V was clipped by 0 bases and J by 7 bases; unmatched bases: 11. From germline, CDR1 is SGHNT and CDR2 YYREEE (reference sequence). CDR3 sequence: CASSLAGGSSANTQYF. For the CDR3, the DNA is TGTGCCAGCAGCTTGGCGGGCGGGAGTAGCGCTAATACGCAGTATTTT.

This clonotype occurred a few times. A much bigger clone sits one base away, suggesting this may be a read error. The chain links TRBV11-2 to TRBJ2-3, with D uncertain. Looked up from germline, CDR1 is SGHAT and CDR2 is FQNNGV. The CDR3 sequence is 12 residues long. Trimming left V 5 bases short and J 9 bases short, with 12 bases between. CDR3 region: CASSPPLGTQYF. CDR3 in DNA: TGTGCCAGCAGCCCCCCCCTAGGGACGCAGTATTTT.

The chain employs TRBV28 and TRBJ2-1; TRBD2 might be the D (5 bases). This CDR3 contains 11 residues. V was pared by 6 bases and J by 14 bases, with 14 bases between. Germline V gene data show CDR1 as MDHEN and CDR2 as SYDVKM. The CDR3 DNA reads as TGTGCCAGCAGCCCGGGGAGTGCCAAGTTCTTC. This sequence encodes CASSPGSAKFF.

This clonotype has just a few counts. Since no conserved phenylalanine or tryptophan closes the CDR3, a read error is the likely cause. The CDR3 reads CASSGSGTGGESGGYTL. Here the CDR3 DNA reads TGTGCCAGCAGCGGGTCCGGGACAGGGGGCGAGTCTGGAGGCTACACCCTC. The J gene is TRBJ1-2, the V gene TRBV9, with 12 positions matching TRBD1. With V trimmed by 3 bases and J by 8 bases, 14 bases remained unmatched. The germline CDR1 and CDR2 sequences are SGDLS and YYNGEE. This CDR3 has 17 residues.

This clonotype appeared many times. The chain is built from TRBV3-1 and TRBJ2-3; 10 bases are shared with TRBD2. The CDR3 spans 16 residues. Germline-derived CDR1 and CDR2 are LGHDT and YNNKEL (reference sequence). Germline trimming cut 2 bases from V and 4 bases from J; bases unmatched to any gene: 6. The CDR3 nucleotides are TGTGCCAGCAGCCAACCTTGGGGGACTAGCGCAGATACGCAGTATTTT. Translation: CASSQPWGTSADTQYF.

This clonotype was recorded at least ten times. The chain carries TRBV29-1 and TRBJ1-1; possibly TRBD1 for D (6 bases). The germline CDR1 and CDR2 sequences are SQVTM and ANQGSEA. The V gene lost 2 bases and the J gene lost 10 bases, with 14 bases spanning the gap. The CDR3 runs 12 residues. The CDR3: CSVERGGAGAFF. The CDR3 DNA reads as TGCAGCGTTGAAAGAGGGGGAGCCGGAGCTTTCTTT.